Here is one T cell receptor beta chain with its context. Its binding antigen is unknown. Within one base of it there is no much larger clone, and no base qualities were kept. The source of the sample is a study of blood T cells in healthy people across ages (dated by TCRdb to the mid-2010s). At the level of the whole study: In model experiments, roughly one uniquely barcoded TCR beta cDNA molecule per two T cells was captured by template switching. The donors were divided into four age groups: young (average approximately 17 years), middle-aged (about 39), aged (about 60) and long-lived (roughly 88). To track age-related changes in TCR beta repertoire diversity, the study relied on deep sequencing normalized with unique cDNA molecular identifiers. Using the same blood draw, the study looked at two additional independent replicas of 1 million unique cDNA reads for two donors, one aged 18 to 30 and the other aged 80 or older. Donors of different ages were randomly distributed across sequencing lanes to avoid experimental bias. Broader findings and caveats from the paper: Conclusive comparison of naive and antigen-experienced compartments was prevented by the profiling of bulk unsorted PBMCs. Compared with the aged group, the long-lived group had more naive CD4+ T cells, fewer expanded clones and increased TCR diversity, suggesting age selection. The percentage of naive T cells measured by flow cytometry correlated strongly with observed TCR beta diversity. As age increased, observed TCR beta diversity per million T cells dropped in a roughly linear way, and a significant reduction was already evident by age 40. Donor CMV infection status was unknown, potentially confounding age-related changes in expanded clonotypes. Estimates of total diversity based on one million sequenced T cells were considered lower bounds and underestimates.

The library was made by 5' RACE. TCRdb names Illumina HiSeq 2500 as the instrument used. A second PCR of about 6 to 11 cycles was performed with a sample-barcoded 5' primer and a J-beta primer mix. A unique molecular identifier was introduced onto each TCR beta cDNA molecule by a template-switch 5' adaptor carrying 12 random nucleotides. Each sample yielded at least 2.5 million CDR3-containing paired-end reads. All of the RNA was converted into first-strand cDNA using the Mint cDNA synthesis kit, with a TRBC-specific oligonucleotide serving as the primer. After uracil-DNA glycosylase treatment, a first 18-cycle PCR used universal primers M1SS and BC2_uni_R on all cDNA. The original methods were these. Each sample was normalized by randomly selecting 1 million high-quality reads, each carrying a distinct molecular identifier. Instead of being binned into consensus sequences, reads that shared molecular identifiers were thrown out. CDR3 identification, clonotype clustering and error correction used MiTCR with a Q25 quality threshold and the strictest error-elimination algorithm. A nonparametric unseen species model with Euler transformation was used to estimate lower-bound total TCR beta diversity. TCRdb itself trimmed the public reads at Q25 with fastp, ran MiXCR and retained productive beta chains. Rows with one shared CDR3 protein collapse into an entry with the most common genes and DNA. These V and J calls derive from TCRdb rather than the authors' analysis. The sample data list roughly 1,700,000 distinct CDR3 sequences, and about 30% of these were observed just once. The ten largest clones add up to roughly 8% of the sample.

Systemically healthy Caucasian individuals from Russia, approximately 39 in total and aged about 6 to 100 years, were included as donors. Roughly 11 milliliters of peripheral blood were drawn from each donor into EDTA-treated Vacutainer tubes. Ficoll-Paque density-gradient centrifugation was used to isolate PBMCs, with at least 6.5 million per sample. Trizol reagent was used to extract total RNA from PBMCs, with at least 5 micrograms per sample. For every donor, flow cytometry on a PBMC aliquot measured the percentage of naive CD45RAhigh/CD27high T cells. The source material was blood. The source is a woman in her 30s in good health.

The nucleotide sequence is TGTGCCAGCAGCTTACGCACACAACGGGAGAGTGAGCAGTTCTTC. Translated, this is CASSLRTQRESEQFF. The chain uses TRBV7-9 and TRBJ2-1; TRBD2 is perhaps the D gene, given 6 matching bases. Taken from cysteine to phenylalanine, the CDR3 has 15 residues. Only CDR3 DNA is held: 45 bases, read in frame from base 1. The germline V gene (reference sequence) specifies SEHNR as CDR1 and FQNEAQ as CDR2. The junction shows trimming of 2 bases on V and 9 bases on J, plus 17 bases between the germline ends.